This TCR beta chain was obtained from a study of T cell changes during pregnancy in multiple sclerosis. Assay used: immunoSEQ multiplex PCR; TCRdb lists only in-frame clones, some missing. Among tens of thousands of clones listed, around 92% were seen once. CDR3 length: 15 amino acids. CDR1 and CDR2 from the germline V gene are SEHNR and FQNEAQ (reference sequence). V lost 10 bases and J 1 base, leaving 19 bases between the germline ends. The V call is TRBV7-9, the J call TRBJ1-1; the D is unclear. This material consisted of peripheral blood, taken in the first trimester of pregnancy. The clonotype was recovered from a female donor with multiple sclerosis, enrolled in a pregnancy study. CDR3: CATRGGQTQNTEAFF. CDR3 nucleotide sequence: TGTGCCACCCGGGGAGGGCAGACCCAGAACACTGAAGCTTTCTTT. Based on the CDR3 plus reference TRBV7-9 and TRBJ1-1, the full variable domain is DTGVSQNPRHKITKRGQNVTFRCDPISEHNRLYWYRQTLGQGPEFLTYFQNEAQLEKSRLLSDRFSAERPKGSFSTLEIQRTEQGDSAMYLCATRGGQTQNTEAFFGQGTRLTVV.